This record concerns one T cell receptor (beta chain) sequence. Its matching antigen is unknown. CDR1 and CDR2 (germline): SGHAT, FQNNGV. The CDR3 spans 18 residues. Trimming at V came to 1 base and at J to 4 bases, leaving 8 bases not matched to a gene. Produced via immunoSEQ multiplex PCR; TCRdb's table is partial and in-frame only. This sample has 50,000 to 60,000 clones; roughly 77% occur once, and the top ten carry more than 0.9%. The data were taken from a study of OX40 agonist ivuxolimab in advanced cancers. Study-level results: Low normalized T-cell clonal expansion also characterized some of the nonresponders. Dose levels from 0.1 to 3.0 mg/kg saw CD4+ and CD8+ blood T cells expand clonally by week 6.

The starting material was CD4+ or CD8+ T cells sorted from blood, obtained in a trial of the OX40 agonist ivuxolimab. The rearrangement uses TRBV11-2 and TRBJ2-3; 13 nucleotides line up with TRBD2. The origin of this receptor is an adult with an advanced solid tumor such as melanoma, head and neck, liver or kidney cancer. CDR3 residues: CASSLALAGGRSADTQYF. The CDR3 DNA is TGTGCCAGCAGCTTAGCACTAGCGGGGGGGCGAAGCGCAGATACGCAGTATTTT.